These 23 T cell receptor beta chains were all obtained from the same sample, sequenced in a study of T cells in Graves' hyperthyroidism and ophthalmopathy. RNA transcripts gave rise to amplified TCR beta CDR3 regions. Researchers ran a first-round RT-PCR on the TCR CDR3 using the HTBI primer set. TCRdb re-analysed the multiplex PCR reads in MiXCR, keeping a single row per CDR3 protein. The sample holds a few hundred thousand distinct CDR3 sequences, roughly 15% seen once. Sequencing was carried out using blood. These receptors were taken from a woman in her sixties with Graves' ophthalmopathy.

This clonotype was recorded at least ten times. V is TRBV20-1 and J is TRBJ2-1, with D possibly matching TRBD2 (6 bases). This CDR3 is built from 14 residues. Deletions cut 6 bases from V and 3 bases from J, with 15 bases between. Germline lookup yields CDR1 DFQATT and CDR2 SNEGSKA (reference sequence). CDR3 nucleotides: TGCAGTGCCCTCGGGACTCGAGACTACAATGAGCAGTTCTTC. Its protein product is CSALGTRDYNEQFF.

This chain joins TRBV9 and TRBJ2-1; 7 bases are shared with TRBD2. This CDR3 contains 14 residues. Germline lookup yields CDR1 SGDLS and CDR2 YYNGEE. The V segment lost 4 bases and the J segment 5 bases; nucleotides outside the gene matches: 6. CDR3 amino acids: CASSLSSGNNEQFF. CDR3 DNA: TGTGCCAGCAGCTTGTCTAGCGGCAACAATGAGCAGTTCTTC.

There are many counts of this clonotype. This chain uses TRBV5-1 with TRBJ2-5, with D possibly matching TRBD2 (5 bases). CDR3 size: 17 residues. The germline CDR1 and CDR2 sequences are SGHRS and YFSETQ. V was pared by 0 bases and J by 0 bases, with 15 bases between. The CDR3 region has the DNA TGCGCCAGCAGCTTGGCCATGGACTCCGTCTACCAAGAGACCCAGTACTTC. This gives the protein CASSLAMDSVYQETQYF. Full variable domain (rest looked up from reference TRBV5-1 and TRBJ2-5): KAGVTQTPRYLIKTRGQQVTLSCSPISGHRSVSWYQQTPGQGLQFLFEYFSETQRNKGNFPGRFSGRQFSNSRSEMNVSTLELGDSALYLCASSLAMDSVYQETQYFGPGTRLLVL.

This clonotype was detected many times. The chain links TRBV7-8 to TRBJ2-2, with 7 bases matching TRBD1. V shed 4 bases and J 1 base; nucleotides not matched to a gene: 9. From germline, CDR1 is SGHVS and CDR2 FQNEAQ. The CDR3 covers 17 residues. This chain's CDR3 is CASSSRDSDMNTGELFF. The CDR3 DNA follows: TGTGCCAGCAGCTCCCGGGACAGTGACATGAACACCGGGGAGCTGTTTTTT.

This clonotype was seen ten or more times. V and J are TRBV6-1 and TRBJ2-1; TRBD1 aligns across 7 bases. CDR1 is MNHNS and CDR2 is SASEGT in the germline V gene. With V trimmed by 10 bases and J by 6 bases, 12 bases remained unmatched. There are 14 residues in the CDR3. CDR3 sequence: CATKEKGARNEQFF. The DNA for the CDR3 is TGTGCCACCAAGGAGAAGGGGGCGCGCAATGAGCAGTTCTTC.

This clonotype was seen only a few times. The chain combines TRBV7-9 with TRBJ2-6, with D hard to call. The germline V gene encodes CDR1 SEHNR and CDR2 FQNEAQ (reference sequence). The length of the CDR3 is 15 residues. Trimming shortened V by 5 bases and J by 4 bases, and 12 bases separated the two germline ends. In DNA, the CDR3 is TGTGCCAGCAGCGGAACAGTACTAGGGGCCAACGTCCTGACTTTC. Its protein is CASSGTVLGANVLTF. Looking up the rest from reference TRBV7-9 and TRBJ2-6 gives the full variable domain: DTGVSQNPRHKITKRGQNVTFRCDPISEHNRLYWYRQTLGQGPEFLTYFQNEAQLEKSRLLSDRFSAERPKGSFSTLEIQRTEQGDSAMYLCASSGTVLGANVLTFGAGSRLTVL.

The table lists this clonotype with a few counts. The chain recombines TRBV5-1 with TRBJ2-5, with D uncertain. The germline gives CDR1 SGHRS, CDR2 YFSETQ. The CDR3 extends over 12 amino acids. V was clipped by 4 bases and J by 7 bases, with 11 bases between them. CDR3 protein: CASSAPGGTQYF. The CDR3, as DNA: TGCGCCAGCAGCGCCCCCGGTGGGACCCAGTACTTC.

In its sample, this clonotype was seen many times. The chain joins TRBV5-1 to TRBJ2-1; D call uncertain. CDR3 length equals 16 residues. Trimming shortened V by 0 bases and J by 4 bases, and 14 bases separated the two germline ends. CDR1 SGHRS and CDR2 YFSETQ come from the germline V gene. In DNA form, the CDR3 reads TGCGCCAGCAGCTTGGGGGGTCTAACCCCTTACAATGAGCAGTTCTTC. This encodes CASSLGGLTPYNEQFF.

This clonotype showed up many times. This chain uses TRBV18 with TRBJ2-7; D possibly corresponds to TRBD2 (6 bases). Deletions cut 3 bases from V and 6 bases from J, with 9 bases between. There are 12 residues in the CDR3. The V gene's germline CDR1 is KGHSH and CDR2 LQKENI. CDR3 loop: CASSPQEGEQYF. In nucleotides, the CDR3 is TGTGCCAGCTCACCCCAGGAGGGCGAGCAGTACTTC.

The sample holds many counts of this clonotype. The chain joins TRBV10-3 to TRBJ2-1; 14 bases are a match to TRBD2. The CDR3 runs 15 residues. CDR1 ENHRY and CDR2 SYGVKD come from the germline V gene. V lost 8 bases to trimming and J lost 9 bases; unmatched junction nucleotides: 9. The CDR3 sequence is CAILPGLAGESEQFF. The CDR3 nucleotides read TGTGCCATCCTCCCGGGACTAGCGGGAGAGAGTGAGCAGTTCTTC.

This clonotype was detected a few times. This chain joins TRBV20-1 and TRBJ1-1; TRBD1 is a possible D gene (6 bases). Trimming took 0 bases from V and 7 from J, leaving 21 bases between them. This CDR3 has 16 amino acids. CDR1 and CDR2 (germline): DFQATT, SNEGSKA (reference sequence). CDR3 residues: CSARDPGADSLIEAFF. The DNA of the CDR3 is TGCAGTGCTAGAGATCCGGGAGCGGACAGCCTGATTGAAGCTTTCTTT.

The table lists this clonotype with many counts. J is TRBJ1-1 and V is TRBV2; D unresolved. This CDR3 is 12 amino acids long. V lost 7 bases and J lost 8, with 14 bases in between. CDR1 is SNHLY, CDR2 FYNNEI, per germline. The CDR3 region is CASTIGPLEAFF. CDR3 nucleotides: TGTGCCAGCACCATAGGGCCCCTCGAAGCTTTCTTT. Filled out from reference TRBV2 and TRBJ1-1, the complete variable domain reads EPEVTQTPSHQVTQMGQEVILRCVPISNHLYFYWYRQILGQKVEFLVSFYNNEISEKSEIFDDQFSVERPDGSNFTLKIRSTKLEDSAMYFCASTIGPLEAFFGQGTRLTVV.

This clonotype turned up a few times. This chain links TRBV15 with TRBJ2-3; perhaps TRBD2 as D (6 bases). The CDR3 has 12 residues. Trimming removed 6 bases from V and 5 bases from J, with 9 bases in between. Germline CDR1 is LNHNV and CDR2 is YYDKDF (reference sequence). The CDR3 DNA is TGTGCCACCAGGCGAGCGGGAGATACGCAGTATTTT. Translated, it gives CATRRAGDTQYF.

This clonotype was counted at least ten times. The chain links TRBV2 to TRBJ1-2; no clear D. Germline lookup yields CDR1 SNHLY and CDR2 FYNNEI. With 3 bases removed from V and 5 bases from J, the gap between germline ends came to 13 bases. CDR3 length: 14 amino acids. CDR3 loop: CASSDRSSLYGYTF. The CDR3 region has the DNA TGTGCCAGCAGTGATCGGAGCTCCTTGTATGGCTACACCTTC.

This clonotype turned up a few times. This chain joins TRBV7-3 and TRBJ2-3; either TRBD1 or TRBD2 may supply D (5 bases each). The CDR3 loop spans 15 amino acids. Germline loops: CDR1 SGHTA, CDR2 FQGTGA. V lost 0 bases, J lost 5 bases, and 12 bases lay in between. The CDR3 reads CASSLTGTKQDTQYF. The CDR3, as DNA: TGTGCCAGCAGCTTAACAGGGACCAAGCAAGATACGCAGTATTTT.

The chain has TRBV7-2 and TRBJ2-2, with TRBD2 identical over 9 bases. Trimming at V came to 1 base and at J to 7 bases, leaving 10 bases not matched to a gene. The CDR3 totals 17 residues. The germline V gene has CDR1 SGHTA and CDR2 FQGNSA. The CDR3, as DNA: TGTGCCAGCAGCTTAGGGAGTAGCGGGAGAGCGGGCGGGGAGCTGTTTTTT. Translation gives CASSLGSSGRAGGELFF.

This clonotype has a count of ten or more. The V and J genes are TRBV30 and TRBJ2-7; unclear D gene. Trimming removed 3 bases from V and 4 bases from J, with 13 bases in between. The CDR3 has 13 amino acids. Germline V gene data show CDR1 as GTSNPN and CDR2 as SVGIG (reference sequence). In DNA form, the CDR3 reads TGTGCCTGGAGGGCCCCCCTGGGGTACGAGCAGTACTTC. Translated: CAWRAPLGYEQYF.

At least ten counts were recorded for this clonotype. V and J are TRBV28 and TRBJ2-7, with 8 bases aligning to TRBD1. CDR1 and CDR2 from the germline V gene are MDHEN and SYDVKM. J gave up 6 bases and V 6 bases, and 25 bases lay outside the gene matches. The CDR3 is 19 amino acids. The CDR3 here is CASSPDRGAGGLQGSEQYF. DNA of the CDR3: TGTGCCAGCAGCCCTGACAGGGGAGCTGGCGGGCTACAGGGGTCCGAGCAGTACTTC. The variable domain in full, with the rest retrieved from reference TRBV28 and TRBJ2-7, is DVKVTQSSRYLVKRTGEKVFLECVQDMDHENMFWYRQDPGLGLRLIYFSYDVKMKEKGDIPEGYSVSREKKERFSLILESASTNQTSMYLCASSPDRGAGGLQGSEQYFGPGTRLTVT.

This clonotype was picked up a small number of times. The V call is TRBV6-1, the J call TRBJ2-1; 9 bases align to TRBD2. After removal of 7 bases from V and 9 bases from J, the junction contained 13 bases not matched to a gene. Germline V gene data show CDR1 as MNHNS and CDR2 as SASEGT. This CDR3 has 15 amino acids. The CDR3 DNA sequence: TGTGCCAGCAACCCTATCGGGACTAGCAATACTGAGCAGTTCTTC. Encoded protein: CASNPIGTSNTEQFF.

This clonotype was recorded at least ten times. The V gene is TRBV11-2, the J gene TRBJ2-1, with TRBD2 matching over 7 bases. The CDR3 is 13 residues long. The ends lost 5 bases at V and 8 bases at J; junction bases unmatched: 6. Germline lookup yields CDR1 SGHAT and CDR2 FQNNGV. CDR3 nucleotides: TGTGCCAGCAGCCACGGTCGGGAGGATGAGCAGTTCTTC. It encodes CASSHGREDEQFF. Based on the CDR3 plus reference TRBV11-2 and TRBJ2-1, the full variable domain is EAGVAQSPRYKIIEKRQSVAFWCNPISGHATLYWYQQILGQGPKLLIQFQNNGVVDDSQLPKDRFSAERLKGVDSTLKIQPAKLEDSAVYLCASSHGREDEQFFGPGTRLTVL.

This clonotype was seen more than once but under ten times. The J gene is TRBJ1-5, the V gene TRBV19; D is unclear. Trimming pared 7 bases from V and 7 bases from J, leaving 17 bases between. Germline CDR1 LNHDA, CDR2 SQIVND (reference sequence). The CDR3 contains 14 residues. As DNA, the CDR3 is TGTGCCAGTACTCCCCCCGGGTATTACCAGCCCCAGCATTTT. Amino acids: CASTPPGYYQPQHF. The variable domain in full, with the rest retrieved from reference TRBV19 and TRBJ1-5, is DGGITQSPKYLFRKEGQNVTLSCEQNLNHDAMYWYRQDPGQGLRLIYYSQIVNDFQKGDIAEGYSVSREKKESFPLTVTSAQKNPTAFYLCASTPPGYYQPQHFGDGTRLSIL.

This clonotype was counted at least ten times. The CDR3 DNA sequence: TGTGCCAGCTCACCGGTTGGGACAGGGGAGTACATTCAGTACTTC. It encodes CASSPVGTGEYIQYF. The V call is TRBV18, the J call TRBJ2-4; 10 bases match TRBD1. Trimming took 3 bases from V and 8 from J; bases not matched to a gene: 7. The CDR3 sequence is 15 residues long. Germline CDR1 is KGHSH and CDR2 is LQKENI. Drawing the rest from reference TRBV18 and TRBJ2-4, the complete variable domain is NAGVMQNPRHLVRRRGQEARLRCSPMKGHSHVYWYRQLPEEGLKFMVYLQKENIIDESGMPKERFSAEFPKEGPSILRIQQVVRGDSAAYFCASSPVGTGEYIQYFGAGTRLSVL.

This clonotype was seen ten or more times. CDR3 amino acids: CASTPHPQEARYEQYF. The CDR3 coding sequence is TGTGCCAGCACTCCACACCCGCAAGAGGCACGCTACGAGCAGTACTTC. V is TRBV6-2 or TRBV6-3 and J is TRBJ2-7; D remains ambiguous. The CDR3 loop spans 16 amino acids. V was pared by 7 bases and J by 3 bases, with 22 bases between. Looked up from germline, CDR1 is MNHEY and CDR2 is SVGEGT.